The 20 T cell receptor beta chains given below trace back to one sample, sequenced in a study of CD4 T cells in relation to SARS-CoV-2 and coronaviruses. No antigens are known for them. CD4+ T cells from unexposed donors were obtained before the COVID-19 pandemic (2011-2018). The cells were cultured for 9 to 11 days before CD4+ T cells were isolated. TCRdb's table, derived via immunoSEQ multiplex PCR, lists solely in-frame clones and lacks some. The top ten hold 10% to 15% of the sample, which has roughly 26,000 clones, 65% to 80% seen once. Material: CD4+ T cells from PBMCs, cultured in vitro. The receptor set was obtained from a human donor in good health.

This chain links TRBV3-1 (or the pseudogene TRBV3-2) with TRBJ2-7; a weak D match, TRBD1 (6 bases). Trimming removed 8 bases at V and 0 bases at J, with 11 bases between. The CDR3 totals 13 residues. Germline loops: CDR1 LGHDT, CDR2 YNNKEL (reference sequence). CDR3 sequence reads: CASRDTSSYEQYF. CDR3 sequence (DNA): TGTGCCAGCCGGGACACTAGCTCCTACGAGCAGTACTTC.

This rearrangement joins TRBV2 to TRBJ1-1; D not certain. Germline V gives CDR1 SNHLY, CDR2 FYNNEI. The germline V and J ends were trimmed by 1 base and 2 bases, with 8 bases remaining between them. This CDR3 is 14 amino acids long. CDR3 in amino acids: CASSEVGSNTEAFF. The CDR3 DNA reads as TGTGCCAGCAGTGAAGTAGGGAGTAACACTGAAGCTTTCTTT.

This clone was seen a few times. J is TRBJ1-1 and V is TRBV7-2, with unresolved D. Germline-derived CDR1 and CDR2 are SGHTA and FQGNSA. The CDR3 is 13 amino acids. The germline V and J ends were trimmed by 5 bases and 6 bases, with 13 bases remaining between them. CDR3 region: CASSLSPFSEAFF. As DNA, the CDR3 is TGTGCCAGCAGCCTCAGCCCCTTCTCTGAAGCTTTCTTT.

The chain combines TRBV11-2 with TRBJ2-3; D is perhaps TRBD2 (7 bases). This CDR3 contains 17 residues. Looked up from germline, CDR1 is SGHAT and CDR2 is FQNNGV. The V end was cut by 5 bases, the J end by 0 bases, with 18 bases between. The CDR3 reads CASSPQGWGGSTDTQYF. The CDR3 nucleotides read TGTGCCAGCAGCCCCCAGGGGTGGGGGGGAAGCACAGATACGCAGTATTTT. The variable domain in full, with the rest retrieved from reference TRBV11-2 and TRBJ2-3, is EAGVAQSPRYKIIEKRQSVAFWCNPISGHATLYWYQQILGQGPKLLIQFQNNGVVDDSQLPKDRFSAERLKGVDSTLKIQPAKLEDSAVYLCASSPQGWGGSTDTQYFGPGTRLTVL.

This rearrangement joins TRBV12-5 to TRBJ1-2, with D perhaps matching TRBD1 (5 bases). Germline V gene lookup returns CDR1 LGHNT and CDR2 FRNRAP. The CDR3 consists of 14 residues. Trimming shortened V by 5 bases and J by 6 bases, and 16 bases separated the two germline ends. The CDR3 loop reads CASGPGTYFNGYTF. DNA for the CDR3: TGTGCTAGTGGTCCCGGGACCTACTTTAATGGCTACACCTTC.

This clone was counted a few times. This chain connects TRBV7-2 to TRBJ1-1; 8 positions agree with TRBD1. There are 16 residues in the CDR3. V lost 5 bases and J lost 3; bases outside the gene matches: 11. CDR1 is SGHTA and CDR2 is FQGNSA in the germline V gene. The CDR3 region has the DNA TGTGCCAGCAGCAGACAGGGGCACAGACCAGACACTGAAGCTTTCTTT. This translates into CASSRQGHRPDTEAFF.

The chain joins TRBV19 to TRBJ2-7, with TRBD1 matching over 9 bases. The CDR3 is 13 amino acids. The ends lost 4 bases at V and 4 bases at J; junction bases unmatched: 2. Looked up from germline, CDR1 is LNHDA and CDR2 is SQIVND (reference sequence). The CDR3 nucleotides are TGTGCCAGTAGTAGGGACAGGGAATACGAGCAGTACTTC. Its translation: CASSRDREYEQYF.

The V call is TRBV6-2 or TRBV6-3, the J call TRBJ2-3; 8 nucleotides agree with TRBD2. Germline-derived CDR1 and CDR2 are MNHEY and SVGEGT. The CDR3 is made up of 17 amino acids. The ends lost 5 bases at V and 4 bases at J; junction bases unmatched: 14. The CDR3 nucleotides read TGTGCCAGCAGTGCGACGGGACTAGTACTTCAAGCAGATACGCAGTATTTT. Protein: CASSATGLVLQADTQYF.

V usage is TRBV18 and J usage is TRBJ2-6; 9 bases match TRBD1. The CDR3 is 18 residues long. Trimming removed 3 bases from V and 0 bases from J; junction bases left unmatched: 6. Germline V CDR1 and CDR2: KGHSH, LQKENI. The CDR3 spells CASSPQGQGLSGANVLTF. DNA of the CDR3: TGTGCCAGCTCACCTCAGGGACAGGGACTCTCTGGGGCCAACGTCCTGACTTTC.

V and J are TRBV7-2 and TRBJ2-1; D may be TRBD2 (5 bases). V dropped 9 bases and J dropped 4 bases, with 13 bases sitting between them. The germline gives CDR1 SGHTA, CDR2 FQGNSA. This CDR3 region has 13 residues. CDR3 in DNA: TGTGCCAGTCGAAAGCCGGGGTACAATGAGCAGTTCTTC. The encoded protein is CASRKPGYNEQFF. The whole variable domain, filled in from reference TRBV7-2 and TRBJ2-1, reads GAGVSQSPSNKVTEKGKDVELRCDPISGHTALYWYRQSLGQGLEFLIYFQGNSAPDKSGLPSDRFSAERTGGSVSTLTIQRTQQEDSAVYLCASRKPGYNEQFFGPGTRLTVL.

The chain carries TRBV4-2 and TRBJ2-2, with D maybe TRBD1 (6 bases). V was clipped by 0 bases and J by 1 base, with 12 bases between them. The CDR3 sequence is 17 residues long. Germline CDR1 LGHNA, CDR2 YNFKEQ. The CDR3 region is CASSQDAGRGNTGELFF. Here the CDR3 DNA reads TGTGCCAGCAGCCAAGATGCGGGCAGGGGGAACACCGGGGAGCTGTTTTTT.

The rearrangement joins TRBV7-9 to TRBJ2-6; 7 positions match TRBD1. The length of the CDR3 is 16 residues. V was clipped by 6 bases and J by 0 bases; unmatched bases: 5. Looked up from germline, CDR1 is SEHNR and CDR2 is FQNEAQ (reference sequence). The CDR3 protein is CASRLGTDSGANVLTF. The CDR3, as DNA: TGTGCCAGCAGACTCGGGACAGACTCTGGGGCCAACGTCCTGACTTTC.

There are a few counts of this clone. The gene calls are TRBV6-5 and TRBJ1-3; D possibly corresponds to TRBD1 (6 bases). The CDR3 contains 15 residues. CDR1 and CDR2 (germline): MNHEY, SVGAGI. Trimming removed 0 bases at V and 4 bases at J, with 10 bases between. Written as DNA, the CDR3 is TGTGCCAGCAGTTACTCCGCAGGGGAGGGAAACACCATATATTTT. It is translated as CASSYSAGEGNTIYF.

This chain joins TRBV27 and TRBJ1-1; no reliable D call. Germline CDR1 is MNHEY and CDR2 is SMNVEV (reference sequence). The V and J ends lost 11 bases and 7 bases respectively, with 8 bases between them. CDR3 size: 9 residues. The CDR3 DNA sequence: TGTGCCCCCTGGGGTGAAGCTTTCTTT. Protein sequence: CAPWGEAFF.

CDR3 DNA: TGTGCCAGCAGCCGTCACGAAACCTTTAATGAAAAACTGTTTTTT. Translation: CASSRHETFNEKLFF. This chain uses TRBV5-6 with TRBJ1-4, with D unclear. This CDR3 region has 15 residues. The V end was cut by 4 bases, the J end by 4 bases, with 14 bases between. In germline, CDR1 is SGHDT, CDR2 YYEEEE.

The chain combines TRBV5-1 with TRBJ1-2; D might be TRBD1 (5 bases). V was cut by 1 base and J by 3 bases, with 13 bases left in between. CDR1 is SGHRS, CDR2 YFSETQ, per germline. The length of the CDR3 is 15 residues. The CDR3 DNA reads TGCGCCAGCAGCTTGAGAGACAGCCGAGACTATGGCTACACCTTC. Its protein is CASSLRDSRDYGYTF.

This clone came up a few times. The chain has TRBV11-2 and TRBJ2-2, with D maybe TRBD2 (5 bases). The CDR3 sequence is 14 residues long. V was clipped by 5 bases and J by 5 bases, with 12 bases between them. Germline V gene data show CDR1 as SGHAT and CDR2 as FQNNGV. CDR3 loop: CASSRSGGTGELFF. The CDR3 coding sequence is TGTGCCAGCAGCCGCAGCGGCGGAACCGGGGAGCTGTTTTTT.

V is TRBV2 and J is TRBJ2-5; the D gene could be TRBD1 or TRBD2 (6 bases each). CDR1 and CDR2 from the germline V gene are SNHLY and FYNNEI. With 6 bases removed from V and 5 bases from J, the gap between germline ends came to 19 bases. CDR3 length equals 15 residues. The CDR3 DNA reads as TGTGCCAGCAGGTTCCAGGGCCAAGGGGGGGAGACCCAGTACTTC. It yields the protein CASRFQGQGGETQYF.

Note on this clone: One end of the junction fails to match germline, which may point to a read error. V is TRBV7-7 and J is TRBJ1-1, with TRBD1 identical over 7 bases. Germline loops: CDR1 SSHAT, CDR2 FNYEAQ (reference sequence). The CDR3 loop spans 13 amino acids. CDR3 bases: TGTGCTAGCAGCCGGGACAGTTCCACTGAAGCTTTCTTT. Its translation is CASSRDSSTEAFF.

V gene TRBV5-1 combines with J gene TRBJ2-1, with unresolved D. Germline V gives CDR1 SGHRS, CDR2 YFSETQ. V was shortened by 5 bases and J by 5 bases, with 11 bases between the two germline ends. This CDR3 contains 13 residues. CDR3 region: CASRIRVDNEQFF. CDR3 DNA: TGCGCCAGCAGGATCCGGGTCGACAATGAGCAGTTCTTC.